The next 22 T cell receptor beta chains were all read from a single sample in a study of shared clonotypes between healthy human individuals. TCRdb's table, derived via immunoSEQ multiplex PCR, lists solely in-frame clones and lacks some. The repertoire holds hundreds of thousands of clones, about 91% seen once, with 24% in the top ten. CD8 cells classed as naive were CD45RO-negative and positively selected for CCR7, excluding terminally differentiated effector memory CD45RA+ cells. The sequencing sample was made of naive CD8+ T cells sorted from blood. These receptors were collected from a man aged 25 to 45 in good health.

This chain uses TRBV27 with TRBJ1-1, with D uncertain. CDR1 MNHEY and CDR2 SMNVEV come from the germline V gene (reference sequence). The CDR3 has 14 amino acids. V lost 5 bases and J 4 bases, leaving 14 bases between the germline ends. CDR3 nucleotides: TGTGCCAGCAGTCCCATGACTAGTGGCACTGAAGCTTTCTTT. Protein product: CASSPMTSGTEAFF.

J is TRBJ2-1 and V is TRBV11-3; D gene unclear. CDR1 is SGHNT and CDR2 is YENEEA in the germline V gene. Trimming cost V 5 bases and J 5 bases, with 7 bases left between them. This CDR3 comprises 12 residues. The CDR3 DNA follows: TGTGCCAGCAGCGCAACTCACAATGAGCAGTTCTTC. Encoded protein: CASSATHNEQFF.

The J gene is TRBJ2-7, the V gene TRBV21-1; the table's D call TRBD1 went unverified against the DNA. TRBV21-1 is a pseudogene segment. The CDR3 totals 13 residues. The CDR3 reads CASTQDRAYEQYF. In DNA form, the CDR3 reads TGTGCCAGCACTCAAGACAGGGCATACGAGCAGTACTTC.

Written as DNA, the CDR3 is TGTGCCACCGCGGCGGGGGAGGGCTCCTACAATGAGCAGTTCTTC. Translated: CATAAGEGSYNEQFF. The rearrangement uses TRBV15 and TRBJ2-1, with TRBD2 matching 7 bases. CDR3 length equals 15 residues. V dropped 8 bases and J dropped 0; count of bases not matched to a gene: 7. CDR1 LNHNV and CDR2 YYDKDF come from the germline V gene (reference sequence).

Comment on this clone: This same CDR3 is encoded by further DNA sequences in the sample. J is TRBJ2-1 and V is TRBV4-3; 9 positions agree with TRBD2. CDR3 length: 15 amino acids. V shed 1 base, J shed 5 bases, and the junction held 3 bases outside the gene matches. Germline V gene data show CDR1 as LGHNA and CDR2 as YSLEER. This CDR3 reads CASSQGLAGNNEQFF. CDR3 in DNA: TGCGCCAGCAGCCAAGGGCTAGCGGGGAACAATGAGCAGTTCTTC.

The chain has TRBV28 and TRBJ1-2; D possibly corresponds to TRBD1 (5 bases). Germline V gives CDR1 MDHEN, CDR2 SYDVKM. This CDR3 spans 17 amino acids. Trimming took off 4 bases at V and 5 bases at J, with 23 bases between the two ends. In DNA, the CDR3 is TGTGCCAGCAGTTCCACACACCTCGCCGGGAAGGGGTATGGCTACACCTTC. This codes for CASSSTHLAGKGYGYTF.

This clone was seen more than once but under ten times. This chain links TRBV19 with TRBJ1-2, with 8 bases matching TRBD1. V was pared by 5 bases and J by 4 bases, with 6 bases of the junction left unmatched. The CDR3 runs to 14 residues. The germline V gene has CDR1 LNHDA and CDR2 SQIVND (reference sequence). DNA for the CDR3: TGTGCCAGTAGTCCGACAGGGGTCGGCTATGGCTACACCTTC. Its translation is CASSPTGVGYGYTF.

This rearrangement joins TRBV28 to TRBJ1-1; 7 nucleotides line up with TRBD1. This CDR3 is built from 13 residues. The germline CDR1 and CDR2 sequences are MDHEN and SYDVKM. Unmatched junction bases numbered 5, after V lost 3 bases and J lost 7 bases. CDR3 DNA sequence: TGTGCCAGCAGTTTGAGACAGGGTGGTGAAGCTTTCTTT. This gives the protein CASSLRQGGEAFF.

The gene calls are TRBV27 and TRBJ1-1, with 8 bases aligning to TRBD1. Germline V gene data show CDR1 as MNHEY and CDR2 as SMNVEV (reference sequence). The ends lost 3 bases at V and 1 base at J; junction bases unmatched: 4. The CDR3 loop spans 15 amino acids. CDR3 DNA: TGTGCCAGCAGTTTGGGGCAGGGGGCGAACACTGAAGCTTTCTTT. Protein product: CASSLGQGANTEAFF.

The chain joins TRBV28 to TRBJ1-5; D not certain. Deletions cut 4 bases from V and 4 bases from J, with 5 bases between. Germline V gene sequence: CDR1 MDHEN, CDR2 SYDVKM. CDR3 length equals 12 residues. Here the CDR3 reads CASSYPNQPQHF. The CDR3 bases are TGTGCCAGCAGTTACCCGAATCAGCCCCAGCATTTT.

The rearrangement uses TRBV7-9 and TRBJ2-7, with TRBD1 as a possible D gene (5 bases). V was trimmed by 4 bases and J by 7 bases, leaving 23 bases between them. Germline CDR1 reads SEHNR; CDR2 reads FQNEAQ (reference sequence). This CDR3 contains 16 residues. The CDR3 sequence: CASSSLDRGSPREQYF. CDR3 DNA sequence: TGTGCCAGCAGCTCCCTAGACAGAGGAAGTCCGCGTGAGCAGTACTTC.

CDR3 bases: TGCAGCGTTGCAGGACGTGAGGGACGGACACCCTACGAGCAGTACTTC. Its translation is CSVAGREGRTPYEQYF. The chain employs TRBV29-1 and TRBJ2-7; D is tentatively TRBD1 or TRBD2 (5 bases each). V gave up 4 bases and J gave up 2 bases, with 21 bases separating them. From germline, CDR1 is SQVTM and CDR2 ANQGSEA. This CDR3 is 16 amino acids long.

As for this clone: Other DNA sequences in the same sample also yield this CDR3. This chain uses TRBV27 with TRBJ1-5; TRBD1 might be the D (5 bases). The CDR3 spans 15 residues. Trimming removed 1 base from V and 4 bases from J, with 11 bases in between. Germline CDR1 and CDR2: MNHEY and SMNVEV (reference sequence). The CDR3 region has the DNA TGTGCCAGCAGTTTATGGGGTGGGGGGAATCAGCCCCAGCATTTT. This sequence encodes CASSLWGGGNQPQHF.

This sequence joins TRBV6-1 and TRBJ1-1; D ambiguous. Deletions cut 6 bases from V and 2 bases from J, with 7 bases between. Germline CDR1 MNHNS, CDR2 SASEGT. This CDR3 comprises 12 residues. CDR3 bases: TGTGCCAGCAGGCCAGACAACACTGAAGCTTTCTTT. Protein: CASRPDNTEAFF.

This clone was detected ten times or more. The chain carries TRBV16 and TRBJ2-7; TRBD1 aligns across 10 bases. V gave up 0 bases and J gave up 4 bases; unmatched junction bases: 3. CDR3 length: 15 amino acids. Germline-derived CDR1 and CDR2 are KGHSY and FQNENV. CDR3 in DNA: TGTGCCAGCAGCCAATCAGTGGGACAGGGGTACGAGCAGTACTTC. Protein product: CASSQSVGQGYEQYF. Combining the CDR3 with reference TRBV16 and TRBJ2-7 gives the whole variable domain GEEVAQTPKHLVRGEGQKAKLYCAPIKGHSYVFWYQQVLKNEFKFLISFQNENVFDETGMPKERFSAKCLPNSPCSLEIQATKLEDSAVYFCASSQSVGQGYEQYFGPGTRLTVT.

The genes are TRBV27 and TRBJ2-1, with 7 nucleotides matching TRBD1. The CDR3 has 15 residues. Germline V gene sequence: CDR1 MNHEY, CDR2 SMNVEV (reference sequence). V lost 5 bases to trimming and J lost 4 bases; unmatched junction nucleotides: 8. CDR3 in amino acids: CASSLTGVNYNEQFF. The DNA of the CDR3 is TGTGCCAGCAGTCTTACAGGGGTAAATTACAATGAGCAGTTCTTC.

This chain uses TRBV5-4 with TRBJ1-1, with D tentatively TRBD1 (5 bases). V was shortened by 0 bases and J by 1 base, with 7 bases between the two germline ends. The germline V gene has CDR1 SGHNT and CDR2 YYREEE (reference sequence). The CDR3 extends over 14 amino acids. CDR3 amino acids: CASSLGGQNTEAFF. Written as DNA, the CDR3 is TGTGCCAGCAGCTTGGGCGGACAGAACACTGAAGCTTTCTTT. Full variable domain (remainder filled in from reference TRBV5-4 and TRBJ1-1): ETGVTQSPTHLIKTRGQQVTLRCSSQSGHNTVSWYQQALGQGPQFIFQYYREEENGRGNFPPRFSGLQFPNYSSELNVNALELDDSALYLCASSLGGQNTEAFFGQGTRLTVV.

The rearrangement uses TRBV5-4 and TRBJ2-7; TRBD2 matches 9 bases. This CDR3 spans 16 amino acids. The V gene end was trimmed by 0 bases and the J gene end by 0 bases; junction bases not matched to a gene: 4. The V gene's germline CDR1 is SGHNT and CDR2 YYREEE (reference sequence). The CDR3 DNA follows: TGTGCCAGCAGCTTGGTTGGTAGCGGGAGCTCCTACGAGCAGTACTTC. Translation gives CASSLVGSGSSYEQYF.

This clone showed up just once. The gene calls are TRBV5-4 and TRBJ2-1; the match to TRBD2 covers 11 bases. The CDR3 spans 16 residues. Germline trimming cut 2 bases from V and 4 bases from J; bases unmatched to any gene: 5. Per germline, CDR1 SGHNT and CDR2 YYREEE (reference sequence). This CDR3 is CASSFGLAGSYNEQFF. The CDR3 nucleotides read TGTGCCAGCAGCTTCGGACTAGCGGGCTCTTACAATGAGCAGTTCTTC.

This clone was recorded once. The gene calls are TRBV7-2 and TRBJ1-4; 10 positions agree with TRBD1. The CDR3 runs to 15 residues. Germline values: CDR1 SGHTA, CDR2 FQGNSA. V trimming: 5 bases; J trimming: 7 bases; junction bases outside the gene matches: 7. This CDR3 reads CASSNRDRGREKLFF. The CDR3 DNA sequence: TGTGCCAGCAGCAACCGGGACAGGGGACGTGAAAAACTGTTTTTT.

The genes are TRBV9 and TRBJ2-1; D is uncertain. The V gene lost 3 bases and the J gene lost 3 bases, with 10 bases spanning the gap. Germline V gene sequence: CDR1 SGDLS, CDR2 YYNGEE. This CDR3 has 14 amino acids. The CDR3 coding sequence is TGTGCCAGCAGCGCCCCATACAGCTACAATGAGCAGTTCTTC. Translated, it gives CASSAPYSYNEQFF.

V gene TRBV29-1 combines with J gene TRBJ1-5, with D possibly TRBD1 on 6 matching bases. Deletions cut 4 bases from V and 3 bases from J, with 13 bases between. The germline V gene encodes CDR1 SQVTM and CDR2 ANQGSEA. The length of the CDR3 is 14 residues. The CDR3 sequence: CSVAGGPHNQPQHF. CDR3 nucleotide sequence: TGCAGCGTTGCCGGGGGGCCACACAATCAGCCCCAGCATTTT.